This T cell receptor beta chain was sequenced for a study of cytomegalovirus exposure and HLA in healthy donors. Turning to this clone: Its antigen is undetermined.

From germline, CDR1 is SGHTA and CDR2 FQGNSA. There are 14 residues in the CDR3. V dropped 2 bases and J dropped 3 bases, with 9 bases sitting between them. Primers for the PCR totalled 60 Vbeta and 13 Jbeta. Clones were read by immunoSEQ multiplex PCR, and TCRdb kept only the in-frame ones, dropping some. There are over 150,000 clones in the sample; 75% to 85% occur only once, and around 13% lies in the top ten. Notes on the study in general: Sequencing likely generated an artifact that appeared as a cluster of highly shared sequence variants.

This clonotype was sampled from a woman between 45 and 65 years old in good health and CMV-seronegative. The V and J genes are TRBV7-2 and TRBJ2-3; no reliable D call. The sequenced material came from PBMCs. The CDR3 sequence is CASSLQTGTDTQYF. CDR3 coding DNA: TGTGCCAGCAGCTTACAGACTGGAACAGATACGCAGTATTTT.